Presented here are 12 T cell receptor beta chains from one specimen sequenced in a study of CD8+CD57+ T cells in acquired aplastic anemia. By flow cytometry, patients selected for sequencing had shown an expansion of CD8+CD57+ cells. Profiling that covered TCR beta VDJ and CDR3 relied on genomic DNA as its template. TCRdb recomputed calls from the reads with MiXCR, one row per CDR3 protein. Of roughly 250,000 distinct CDR3 sequences in the sample, 70% to 85% were seen once. Sequencing was done on a sample of sorted CD4+, CD8+, or CD8+CD57+ T cells (not recorded which) from PBMCs. These receptors all come from a human donor with aplastic anemia.

V and J are TRBV7-8 and TRBJ1-1; D unresolved. Trimming removed 1 base at V and 13 bases at J, with 22 bases between. Germline V CDR1 and CDR2: SGHVS, FQNEAQ. The CDR3 is 15 residues long. CDR3 coding DNA: TGTGCCAGCAGCTTAGAGCTAGGACGGAATACTGAGTATTTCTTT. Amino acid sequence: CASSLELGRNTEYFF.

V and J are TRBV29-1 and TRBJ1-2; TRBD1 is a possible D gene (6 bases). The CDR3 spans 11 residues. Per germline, CDR1 SQVTM and CDR2 ANQGSEA. The V end was cut by 4 bases, the J end by 4 bases, with 7 bases between. The chain's CDR3 is CSVGTVYGYTF. The CDR3 region has the DNA TGCAGCGTTGGGACAGTCTATGGCTACACCTTC.

A remark on this clonotype: The conserved phenylalanine or tryptophan normally closing the CDR3 is absent here, so this likely arose from a read error. The DNA is left out, because the CDR3 cannot be placed on it with certainty; the CDR3 is given as TCRdb lists it. The CDR3 sequence: CASSRAGGANTEALFL. This sequence joins TRBV2 and TRBJ2-2; TRBD2, as called in the table, went unchecked against the DNA. The CDR3 has 16 amino acids, counting both end residues. Germline CDR1 is SNHLY and CDR2 is FYNNEI.

The CDR3 bases are TGTGCCAGCGGGGACGGGGGCACATACACGCAGAATTTTCTCACTTTC. It yields the protein CASGDGGTYTQNFLTF. The chain uses TRBV2 and TRBJ2-6; D might be TRBD1 or TRBD2, each matching 6 bases. Germline loops: CDR1 SNHLY, CDR2 FYNNEI. Trimming took off 8 bases at V and 19 bases at J, with 33 bases between the two ends. There are 16 residues in the CDR3.

This rearrangement joins TRBV7-2 to TRBJ1-6; D is ambiguous. The length of the CDR3 is 14 residues. Trimming shortened V by 1 base and J by 9 bases, and 10 bases separated the two germline ends. Germline V gene lookup returns CDR1 SGHTA and CDR2 FQGNSA. Here the CDR3 reads CASSLGYEGSPLHF. The CDR3 DNA reads as TGTGCCAGCAGCTTAGGTTACGAGGGTTCACCCCTCCACTTT.

This clonotype was detected only a few times. The rearrangement joins TRBV11-2 to TRBJ2-1, with 13 bases fitting TRBD2. Germline trimming cut 0 bases from V and 9 bases from J; bases unmatched to any gene: 5. The CDR3 is 16 amino acids. The germline V gene encodes CDR1 SGHAT and CDR2 FQNNGV. CDR3 residues: CASSLETSGGSGEQFF. The CDR3 region has the DNA TGTGCCAGCAGCTTAGAGACTAGCGGGGGGAGCGGTGAGCAGTTCTTC.

The chain uses TRBV6-4 and TRBJ2-1; 13 nucleotides line up with TRBD2. Losses at the gene ends were 6 bases for V and 9 bases for J; bases not matched to a gene: 8. The CDR3 runs 15 residues. Germline CDR1 and CDR2: MRHNA and SNTAGT. This CDR3 reads CASRLTSGRPSEQFF. The DNA of the CDR3 is TGTGCCAGCAGACTGACTAGCGGGAGGCCAAGTGAGCAGTTCTTC.

This chain joins TRBV7-6 and TRBJ2-1; 7 bases align to TRBD2. The ends lost 5 bases at V and 9 bases at J; junction bases unmatched: 16. CDR3 length: 16 residues. Germline loops: CDR1 SGHVS, CDR2 FNYEAQ. This chain's CDR3 is CASSLGRGNGEAEQFF. In nucleotides, the CDR3 is TGTGCCAGCAGCCTAGGGAGGGGAAACGGTGAGGCTGAGCAGTTCTTC. The complete variable domain, with remaining parts taken from reference TRBV7-6 and TRBJ2-1, reads GAGVSQSPRYKVTKRGQDVALRCDPISGHVSLYWYRQALGQGPEFLTYFNYEAQQDKSGLPNDRFSAERPEGSISTLTIQRTEQRDSAMYRCASSLGRGNGEAEQFFGPGTRLTVL.

This clonotype was found once. Sequence at one end of the junction differs from germline and may be a read error. The J gene is TRBJ2-3, the V gene TRBV9; D is undetermined. The CDR3 contains 14 residues. Germline CDR1 is SGDLS and CDR2 is YYNGEE. For the CDR3, the DNA is TGTGCCAGCAGAGTAGAGATGAGCACTGAAGCTTTCTATTTT. Its translation: CASRVEMSTEAFYF.

Notes on this clonotype: A read error may account for a junction end that differs from germline. The chain recombines TRBV7-8 with TRBJ2-3, with D uncertain. Germline CDR1 and CDR2: SGHVS and FQNEAQ. CDR3 length: 14 amino acids. The CDR3, as DNA: TGTGCCAGCAGCTTAGATCCAGACGCGGCAGCCCTTTCTTTT. This encodes CASSLDPDAAALSF.

Details on this clonotype: Sequence at one end of the junction differs from germline and may be a read error. The V call is TRBV7-6, the J call TRBJ1-2, with TRBD1 matching 10 bases. This CDR3 is 16 amino acids long. CDR1 is SGHVS, CDR2 FNYEAQ, per germline. The CDR3: CASSFEPGQGKYGYTF. DNA for the CDR3: TGTGCCAGCAGCTTCGAACCGGGACAGGGGAAGTATGGTTACACCTTC. Combining the CDR3 with reference TRBV7-6 and TRBJ1-2 gives the whole variable domain GAGVSQSPRYKVTKRGQDVALRCDPISGHVSLYWYRQALGQGPEFLTYFNYEAQQDKSGLPNDRFSAERPEGSISTLTIQRTEQRDSAMYRCASSFEPGQGKYGYTFGSGTRLTVV.

The rearrangement joins TRBV19 to TRBJ2-3; 7 positions agree with TRBD2. The closer fit of TRBJ2-7 to the DNA end suggests the J call may be wrong. CDR3 length: 15 residues. Germline V CDR1 and CDR2: LNHDA, SQIVND (reference sequence). CDR3 protein: CASSLASGAYNAQYF. The CDR3 coding sequence is TGTGCCAGTAGCTTAGCTAGCGGCGCCTACAATGCGCAGTACTTC.